This T cell receptor (beta chain) derives from a study of CD4 T cells in relation to SARS-CoV-2 and coronaviruses. Overall study: After less than eleven days of antigen culture, PBMC TCR beta CDR3s were sequenced.

Germline loops: CDR1 ENHRY, CDR2 SYGVKD. Trimming removed 7 bases from V and 3 bases from J; junction bases left unmatched: 9. This CDR3 is built from 15 residues. Profiled with immunoSEQ multiplex PCR; TCRdb holds only in-frame clones, not every one. The sample yields 10,000 to 15,000 clones, around four fifths seen once. Before the COVID-19 pandemic, during about 2011-2019, CD4+ T cells were taken from unexposed donors. Isolation of CD4+ T cells took place after about eleven days in culture. Comment on this clone: Its specificity is unknown.

Overall study findings and caveats: In around 60% of donors, memory CD4+ clonotypes crossrecognized SARS-CoV-2 and at least one common cold coronavirus spike.

The sequenced material came from CD4+ T cells from PBMCs, cultured in vitro. The clonotype was recovered from a human donor in good health. The chain joins TRBV10-3 to TRBJ2-1, with 7 bases fitting TRBD2. The DNA of the CDR3 is TGTGCCATCACCGAGAGGCTAGCGGACTACAATGAGCAGTTCTTC. As protein: CAITERLADYNEQFF.